This T cell receptor (beta chain) emerged from a study of T cell clonality in common variable immunodeficiency. Whole-study findings and limits: Common variable immunodeficiency TCR beta sequences reportedly had fewer deletions and N-nucleotide insertions.

Equal genomic DNA amounts from CVID and control samples were sequenced. Assay used: immunoSEQ multiplex PCR; TCRdb lists only in-frame clones, some missing. The profile covers approximately 81,000 clones, none occurring a single time. The CDR3 spans 16 residues. Trimming stripped 8 bases from V and 5 bases from J, with 23 bases between. Germline V lookup: CDR1 MNHEY, CDR2 SVGEGT. This clone was picked up many times. Its target is not known. Read sequence stops 3 residues before the CDR3 end, and the germline J gene provides the missing end. Sequences were obtained from peripheral blood mononuclear cells. This chain links TRBV6-2 or TRBV6-3 with TRBJ2-3, with a weak D call TRBD2 (5 bases). This clonotype was obtained from a person between 18 and 70 years old in good health. The covered CDR3 bases are TGTGCCAGCGATCTCCTCGGACGGGGTTCAGGAGATACG. Its translation: CASDLLGRGSGDT. The whole CDR3 sequence reads CASDLLGRGSGDTQYF.